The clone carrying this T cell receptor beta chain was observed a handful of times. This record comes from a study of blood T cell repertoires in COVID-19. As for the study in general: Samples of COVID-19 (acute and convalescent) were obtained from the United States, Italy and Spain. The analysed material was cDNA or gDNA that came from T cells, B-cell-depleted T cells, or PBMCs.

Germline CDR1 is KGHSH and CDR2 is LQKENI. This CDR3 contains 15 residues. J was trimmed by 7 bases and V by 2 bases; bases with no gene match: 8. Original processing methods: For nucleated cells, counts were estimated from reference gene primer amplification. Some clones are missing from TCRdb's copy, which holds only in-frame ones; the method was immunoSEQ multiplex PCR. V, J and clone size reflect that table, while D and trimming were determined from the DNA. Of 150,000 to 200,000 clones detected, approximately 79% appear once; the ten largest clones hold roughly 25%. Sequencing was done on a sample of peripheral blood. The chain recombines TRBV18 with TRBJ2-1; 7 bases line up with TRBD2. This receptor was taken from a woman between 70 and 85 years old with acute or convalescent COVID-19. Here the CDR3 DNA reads TGTGCCAGCTCACCAGAAGGGACTACCAGAAATGAGCAGTTCTTC. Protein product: CASSPEGTTRNEQFF.